This T cell receptor beta chain stems from a study of T cells in Graves' hyperthyroidism and ophthalmopathy. Whole-study context: Peripheral blood was drawn at first diagnosis, prior to all treatment.

Germline CDR1 is MNHEY and CDR2 is SMNVEV (reference sequence). The CDR3 runs to 12 residues. The TCR beta CDR3 regions underwent amplification using RNA transcripts as the source. A first-round RT-PCR of the TCR CDR3 used the HTBI primer set. MiXCR, applied by TCRdb to the multiplex PCR reads, yields one record per CDR3 protein. The sample has 550,000 to 800,000 distinct CDR3 sequences, roughly 15% seen once. In regard to this clonotype: Germline and junction disagree at one end, which may indicate a read error.

If no ophthalmopathy progression occurred within 18 months, Graves' hyperthyroidism was stable. What was sequenced was blood. J is TRBJ1-4 and V is TRBV27; D not certain. The sequence derives from a man aged 18 to 30 with Graves' hyperthyroidism. CDR3 nucleotide sequence: TGTGCCAGCAGTCCAGGACTAGCGAAACTTTTTTTT. Protein product: CASSPGLAKLFF.